This TCR beta chain was identified during a study of T cell responses to AZD1222 COVID-19 vaccine. Only in-frame clones appear in the TCRdb table, and some are missing; sequencing was by immunoSEQ multiplex PCR. Here the sample spans some 130,000 clones, about 85% being singletons. On this clone: Its antigen is as yet unknown.

The CDR3 consists of 15 residues. Germline lookup yields CDR1 LNHDA and CDR2 SQIVND (reference sequence). V lost 9 bases, J lost 10 bases, and 26 bases lay in between. Overall study findings and caveats: Targeting of unmutated variant regions was reportedly seen in nearly half of spike-specific TCRs. The donor cohort was predominantly white British with a female majority, and clonal diversity may have been underestimated. CD4 TCRs covered the whole spike, strongest at regions 160-218 and 743-854. Just five to seven people given AZD1222 tested seropositive at baseline.

Here the sequenced sample was peripheral blood, taken on day 0 of AZD1222 vaccination. This TCR was recovered from an adult in good health. V gene TRBV19 combines with J gene TRBJ2-3, with D possibly being TRBD2 (5 bases). CDR3: CASSTQGITSGAQYF. The CDR3 nucleotides are TGTGCCAGCTCGACCCAAGGGATCACTAGTGGTGCGCAGTATTTT.